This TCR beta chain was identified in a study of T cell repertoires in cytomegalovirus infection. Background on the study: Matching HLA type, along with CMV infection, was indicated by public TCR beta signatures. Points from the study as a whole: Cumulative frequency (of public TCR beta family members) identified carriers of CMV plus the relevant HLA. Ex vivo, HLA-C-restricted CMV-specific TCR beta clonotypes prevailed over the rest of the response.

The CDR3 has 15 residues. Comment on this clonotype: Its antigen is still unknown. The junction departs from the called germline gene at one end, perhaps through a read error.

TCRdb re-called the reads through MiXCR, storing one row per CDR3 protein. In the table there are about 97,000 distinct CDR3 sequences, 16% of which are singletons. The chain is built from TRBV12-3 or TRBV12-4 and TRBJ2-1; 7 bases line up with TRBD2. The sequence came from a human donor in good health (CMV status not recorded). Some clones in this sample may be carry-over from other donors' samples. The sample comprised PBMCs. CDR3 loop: CASSLSGAAYDEQFF. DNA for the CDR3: TGTGCCAGCAGTTTAAGCGGGGCCGCCTACGATGAGCAGTTCTTC.